These 10 T cell receptor beta chains were sequenced from one sample in a study of T cell changes during pregnancy in multiple sclerosis. TCRdb's copy holds only in-frame clones and misses some; the assay was immunoSEQ multiplex PCR. The sample has around 100,000 clones; almost 95% are singletons. Sequencing used peripheral blood, obtained after pregnancy. The receptors here all came from a female donor with multiple sclerosis, enrolled in a pregnancy study.

The J gene is TRBJ2-1, the V gene TRBV10-3; 7 bases are shared with TRBD1. Germline trimming cut 4 bases from V and 3 bases from J; bases unmatched to any gene: 3. Germline V CDR1 and CDR2: ENHRY, SYGVKD. The CDR3 runs to 14 residues. The CDR3 DNA follows: TGTGCCATCAGTGCGCAGGGGGACTACAATGAGCAGTTCTTC. This sequence encodes CAISAQGDYNEQFF.

The chain carries TRBV5-1 and TRBJ1-1; D might be TRBD1 (5 bases). This CDR3 comprises 12 residues. Looked up from germline, CDR1 is SGHRS and CDR2 is YFSETQ. Trimming took off 1 base at V and 7 bases at J, with 8 bases between the two ends. The CDR3 protein is CASSLPGGEAFF. In nucleotides, the CDR3 is TGCGCCAGCAGCTTGCCCGGGGGTGAAGCTTTCTTT.

This clone showed up just once. The CDR3, as DNA: TGTGCCAGCAGCAAAGGGGATAGCGGGAGATCCCTCCCTCCCAGCGCCTACGAGCAGTACTTC. Translation: CASSKGDSGRSLPPSAYEQYF. The chain joins TRBV21-1 to TRBJ2-7; the DNA was not used to check the table's D call, TRBD2. TRBV21-1 is a recognized pseudogene. The length of the CDR3 is 21 residues.

V and J are TRBV5-1 and TRBJ2-7; D might be TRBD2 (6 bases). CDR1 is SGHRS and CDR2 is YFSETQ in the germline V gene. The V end was cut by 1 base, the J end by 6 bases, with 8 bases between. The CDR3 extends over 12 amino acids. The CDR3 is CASSLMGGEQYF. The CDR3 DNA sequence: TGCGCCAGCAGCTTGATGGGGGGCGAGCAGTACTTC.

The chain uses TRBV27 and TRBJ1-4, with 10 bases aligning to TRBD1. Losses at the gene ends were 9 bases for V and 4 bases for J; bases not matched to a gene: 8. This CDR3 is built from 15 residues. Germline V gene sequence: CDR1 MNHEY, CDR2 SMNVEV (reference sequence). DNA for the CDR3: TGTGCCAGTAGGGGACAGGGGAAGGGTAATGAAAAACTGTTTTTT. This encodes CASRGQGKGNEKLFF.

This clone was detected once. The genes are TRBV28 and TRBJ2-7, with a tentative D call TRBD1 (5 bases). Trimming stripped 7 bases from V and 7 bases from J, with 11 bases between. In germline, CDR1 is MDHEN, CDR2 SYDVKM. The CDR3 has 11 amino acids. The CDR3 DNA reads as TGTGCCAGCATCAGCCGGACAGAGCAGTACTTC. Protein: CASISRTEQYF.

This clone was picked up a small number of times. This chain links TRBV18 with TRBJ2-1, with TRBD2 as a possible D gene (7 bases). With 3 bases removed from V and 8 bases from J, the gap between germline ends came to 11 bases. The CDR3 is made up of 13 amino acids. Per germline, CDR1 KGHSH and CDR2 LQKENI. Here the CDR3 DNA reads TGTGCCAGCTCACCCTCGGGGGGCGATGAGCAGTTCTTC. It yields the protein CASSPSGGDEQFF.

V and J are TRBV15 and TRBJ2-5; TRBD2 aligns across 12 bases. V shed 0 bases and J 0 bases; nucleotides not matched to a gene: 8. Germline V lookup: CDR1 LNHNV, CDR2 YYDKDF (reference sequence). The length of the CDR3 is 19 residues. In nucleotides, the CDR3 is TGTGCCACCAGCAGAGATAAGTCCCTAGCGGGGGGGTACCAAGAGACCCAGTACTTC. Translating it yields CATSRDKSLAGGYQETQYF.

The rearrangement joins TRBV6-1 to TRBJ2-2; D is ambiguous. This CDR3 spans 14 amino acids. Germline-derived CDR1 and CDR2 are MNHNS and SASEGT. Trimming shortened V by 9 bases and J by 4 bases, and 15 bases separated the two germline ends. The CDR3 loop reads CASSIRAITGELFF. The CDR3 nucleotides are TGTGCCAGTTCAATCAGAGCGATCACCGGGGAGCTGTTTTTT.

The V call is TRBV28, the J call TRBJ1-2; D remains ambiguous. This CDR3 has 13 residues. Trimming removed 3 bases from V and 3 bases from J, with 8 bases in between. Per the germline V gene, CDR1 is MDHEN and CDR2 is SYDVKM. CDR3 residues: CASSFTGDYGYTF. Here the CDR3 DNA reads TGTGCCAGCAGTTTCACCGGAGACTATGGCTACACCTTC.